This T cell receptor beta chain was identified in a study of T cells in Graves' hyperthyroidism and ophthalmopathy. Study in general: At the time of initial diagnosis and before any treatment, peripheral blood was collected.

This clonotype has only a few counts. Antigen: not known. The length of the CDR3 is 15 residues. Between the trimmed V and J ends, which lost 3 bases and 8 bases, there was a span of 16 bases. Germline V CDR1 and CDR2: KGHDR, SFDVKD. Study-level findings and limits: Model predictions of ophthalmopathy came a median about 6.3 months before onset.

From RNA transcripts, TCR beta CDR3 regions were amplified. Initially, a first-round RT-PCR of the TCR CDR3 employed the HTBI primer set. TCRdb re-called the multiplex PCR reads with MiXCR, one entry per CDR3 protein. This sample has hundreds of thousands of distinct CDR3 sequences, with about 14% found just once. The TCR originated in a woman aged 18-35 years with Graves' hyperthyroidism. The chain employs TRBV24-1 and TRBJ2-4; D is possibly TRBD2 (6 bases). Sequencing used blood. The CDR3 loop reads CATSDGGAAGYIQYF. The DNA for the CDR3 is TGTGCCACCAGTGATGGGGGAGCGGCGGGGTACATTCAGTACTTC.